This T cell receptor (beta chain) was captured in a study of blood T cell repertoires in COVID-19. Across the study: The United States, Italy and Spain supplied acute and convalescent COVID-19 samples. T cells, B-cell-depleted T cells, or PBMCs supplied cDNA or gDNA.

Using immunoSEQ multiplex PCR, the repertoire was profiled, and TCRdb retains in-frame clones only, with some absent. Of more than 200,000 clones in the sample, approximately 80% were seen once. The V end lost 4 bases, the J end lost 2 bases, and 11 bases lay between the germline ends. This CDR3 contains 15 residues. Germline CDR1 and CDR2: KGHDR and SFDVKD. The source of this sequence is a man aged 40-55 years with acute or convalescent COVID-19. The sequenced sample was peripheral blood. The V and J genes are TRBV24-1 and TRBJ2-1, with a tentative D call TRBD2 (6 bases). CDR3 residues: CATSDKGGAYNEQFF. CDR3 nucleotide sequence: TGTGCCACCAGTGACAAGGGCGGGGCCTACAATGAGCAGTTCTTC.